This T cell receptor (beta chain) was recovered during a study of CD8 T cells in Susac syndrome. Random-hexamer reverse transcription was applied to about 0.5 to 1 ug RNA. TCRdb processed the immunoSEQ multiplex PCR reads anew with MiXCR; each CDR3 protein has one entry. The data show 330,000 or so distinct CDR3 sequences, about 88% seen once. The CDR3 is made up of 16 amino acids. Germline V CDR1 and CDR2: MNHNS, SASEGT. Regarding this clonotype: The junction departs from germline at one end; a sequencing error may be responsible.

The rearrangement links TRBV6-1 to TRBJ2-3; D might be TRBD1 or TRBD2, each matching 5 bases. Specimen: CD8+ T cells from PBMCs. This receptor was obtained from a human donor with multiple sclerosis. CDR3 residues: CAISRGTEVATDAQYF. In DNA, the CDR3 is TGTGCCATTTCACGGGGCACAGAGGTGGCCACAGATGCGCAGTATTTT.